What follows are 30 T cell receptor beta chains derived from one specimen sequenced in a study of blood T cell repertoires in COVID-19. TCRdb's table, derived via immunoSEQ multiplex PCR, lists solely in-frame clones and lacks some. The data hold 220,000 or so clones, with 90% observed a single time. The material sequenced was PBMCs or T cells enriched from blood (not recorded which). These receptors were obtained from a young man who had been exposed to COVID-19.

This clone has a single count. The CDR3 loop reads CASSDRGNEQFF. CDR3 coding DNA: TGTGCCAGCAGTGACAGGGGCAATGAGCAGTTCTTC. This rearrangement joins TRBV6-1 to TRBJ2-1; the D gene is possibly TRBD1 (6 bases). This CDR3 is built from 12 residues. Trimming took off 3 bases at V and 6 bases at J, with 6 bases between the two ends. Germline CDR1 reads MNHNS; CDR2 reads SASEGT.

The rearrangement joins TRBV4-1 to TRBJ1-4, with D maybe TRBD1 (6 bases). The CDR3 spans 17 residues. CDR1 and CDR2 from the germline V gene are MGHRA and YSYEKL. Trimming removed 5 bases at V and 3 bases at J, with 19 bases between. CDR3 DNA: TGCGCCAGCAGCGCAGCTGGCAGGGGTATACCTAATGAAAAACTGTTTTTT. This sequence encodes CASSAAGRGIPNEKLFF.

The genes are TRBV19 and TRBJ1-1, with D maybe TRBD1 (5 bases). This CDR3 region has 14 residues. With 5 bases removed from V and 3 bases from J, the gap between germline ends came to 13 bases. Germline CDR1 LNHDA, CDR2 SQIVND (reference sequence). In DNA, the CDR3 is TGTGCCAGTAGTCCCCAAATGGGGCACACTGAAGCTTTCTTT. This sequence encodes CASSPQMGHTEAFF.

This clone was found once. This chain joins TRBV3-1 (or the pseudogene TRBV3-2) and TRBJ1-2; weak D call: TRBD1 (5 bases). V was shortened by 0 bases and J by 7 bases, with 9 bases between the two germline ends. Germline assignment: CDR1 LGHDT and CDR2 YNNKEL (reference sequence). This CDR3 is 13 amino acids long. In nucleotides, the CDR3 is TGTGCCAGCAGCCAAGAGAGAAGGGGTGGCTACACCTTC. Protein: CASSQERRGGYTF.

The chain carries TRBV4-2 and TRBJ2-5; TRBD1 matches 7 bases. With 4 bases clipped from V and 3 bases from J, the junction kept 11 bases outside the gene matches. The CDR3 totals 16 residues. In germline, CDR1 is LGHNA, CDR2 YNFKEQ. In nucleotides, the CDR3 is TGTGCCAGCAGCCGAGACGGGACAGAATTAAAAGAGACCCAGTACTTC. Its translation is CASSRDGTELKETQYF.

The chain has TRBV5-6 and TRBJ1-2; D is perhaps TRBD1 (5 bases). Per the germline V gene, CDR1 is SGHDT and CDR2 is YYEEEE. Trimming left V 4 bases short and J 3 bases short, with 19 bases between. The CDR3 spans 16 residues. In nucleotides, the CDR3 is TGTGCCAGCAGCCTACGGGGACTCCCTAGGGACTATGGCTACACCTTC. It is translated as CASSLRGLPRDYGYTF.

There are a few counts of this clone. The rearrangement links TRBV13 to TRBJ2-7; D gene uncertain. This CDR3 contains 15 residues. Germline V CDR1 and CDR2: PRHDT, FYEKMQ (reference sequence). The V end was cut by 1 base, the J end by 6 bases, with 16 bases between. The CDR3 sequence: CASSLEPSVPCEQYF. CDR3 bases: TGTGCCAGCAGCTTAGAACCATCAGTACCGTGCGAGCAGTACTTC.

J is TRBJ2-7 and V is TRBV18; 9 bases fit TRBD1. Germline assignment: CDR1 KGHSH and CDR2 LQKENI. Germline trimming cut 3 bases from V and 5 bases from J; bases unmatched to any gene: 5. This CDR3 has 14 amino acids. The CDR3 nucleotides are TGTGCCAGCTCACCGGGACAGGGTGTGGACGAGCAGTACTTC. Its translation: CASSPGQGVDEQYF. Full variable domain (missing parts from reference TRBV18 and TRBJ2-7): NAGVMQNPRHLVRRRGQEARLRCSPMKGHSHVYWYRQLPEEGLKFMVYLQKENIIDESGMPKERFSAEFPKEGPSILRIQQVVRGDSAAYFCASSPGQGVDEQYFGPGTRLTVT.

The chain has TRBV5-6 and TRBJ2-3; D is uncertain. This CDR3 has 15 residues. Germline lookup yields CDR1 SGHDT and CDR2 YYEEEE. V was trimmed by 1 base and J by 2 bases, leaving 11 bases between them. CDR3 nucleotides: TGTGCCAGCAGCTTGTTGCGCGGTTACACAGATACGCAGTATTTT. This gives the protein CASSLLRGYTDTQYF.

The CDR3 DNA sequence: TGTGCCAGCAGCTTGACAGGGGATACCCAGCCCCAGCATTTT. Translated: CASSLTGDTQPQHF. V gene TRBV7-9 combines with J gene TRBJ1-5, with 8 bases lining up with TRBD1. Germline V gene lookup returns CDR1 SEHNR and CDR2 FQNEAQ (reference sequence). This CDR3 is 14 amino acids long. The V and J ends lost 3 bases and 7 bases, in that order; junction bases with no gene match: 5.

The chain joins TRBV27 to TRBJ2-1; 10 bases are shared with TRBD2. CDR1 MNHEY and CDR2 SMNVEV come from the germline V gene (reference sequence). There are 15 residues in the CDR3. With V trimmed by 3 bases and J by 8 bases, 7 bases remained unmatched. CDR3 sequence: CASSFIQRGGDEQFF. The CDR3 nucleotides read TGTGCCAGCAGTTTTATCCAGCGGGGGGGCGATGAGCAGTTCTTC.

The J gene is TRBJ2-5, the V gene TRBV5-1, with D perhaps matching TRBD2 (7 bases). This CDR3 is built from 15 residues. Per germline, CDR1 SGHRS and CDR2 YFSETQ. The V end was cut by 1 base, the J end by 4 bases, with 14 bases between. CDR3 DNA sequence: TGCGCCAGCAGCTTGTGGGCGGGGGCAGGAGAGACCCAGTACTTC. Translation: CASSLWAGAGETQYF.

This clone was counted a single time. This chain connects TRBV29-1 to TRBJ1-2; 8 nucleotides line up with TRBD1. CDR1 and CDR2 from the germline V gene are SQVTM and ANQGSEA. The V and J ends lost 6 bases and 4 bases, in that order; junction bases with no gene match: 7. This CDR3 contains 13 residues. The CDR3 DNA follows: TGCAGCGTCTCGGGACAGGTGATCTATGGCTACACCTTC. Its protein product is CSVSGQVIYGYTF.

The CDR3 sequence is CASSQGLATYEQYF. For the CDR3, the DNA is TGCGCCAGCAGCCAAGGACTAGCGACCTACGAGCAGTACTTC. This chain uses TRBV4-1 with TRBJ2-7; TRBD2 agrees at 8 bases. Losses at the gene ends were 1 base for V and 2 bases for J; bases not matched to a gene: 1. Germline V gene sequence: CDR1 MGHRA, CDR2 YSYEKL. The CDR3 has 14 residues.

This chain connects TRBV14 to TRBJ2-1; tentative D call: TRBD2 (7 bases). Germline V gives CDR1 SGHDN, CDR2 FVKESK. Trimming stripped 4 bases from V and 10 bases from J, with 20 bases between. The CDR3 has 15 amino acids. The CDR3: CASSLGRGGRNEQFF. CDR3 DNA: TGTGCCAGCAGCCTCGGACGCGGGGGCCGTAACGAGCAGTTCTTC.

The chain joins TRBV6-5 to TRBJ2-1; 9 bases map to TRBD1. The germline V gene encodes CDR1 MNHEY and CDR2 SVGAGI. The CDR3 contains 13 residues. The trim removed 4 bases at V and 7 bases at J, leaving 2 bases unmatched. The CDR3 reads CASSLQGANEQFF. The DNA for the CDR3 is TGTGCCAGCAGTTTACAGGGGGCGAATGAGCAGTTCTTC.

This clone was detected only a few times. The chain uses TRBV12-5 and TRBJ2-1, with 7 bases identical to TRBD1. CDR3 length equals 16 residues. The germline gives CDR1 LGHNT, CDR2 FRNRAP. V shed 3 bases and J 0 bases; nucleotides not matched to a gene: 5. The CDR3, as DNA: TGTGCTAGTGGTTTACGACAGGGCAGCTCCTACAATGAGCAGTTCTTC. Translation: CASGLRQGSSYNEQFF.

This chain connects TRBV3-1 (or the pseudogene TRBV3-2) to TRBJ2-4; D is possibly TRBD1 (5 bases). Trimming pared 3 bases from V and 9 bases from J, leaving 12 bases between. From germline, CDR1 is LGHDT and CDR2 YNNKEL (reference sequence). CDR3 size: 13 residues. CDR3 sequence: CASSQGHIAIQYF. The CDR3 DNA follows: TGTGCCAGCAGCCAGGGGCATATAGCCATTCAGTACTTC.

The V call is TRBV11-1, the J call TRBJ2-3, with D possibly TRBD1 on 5 matching bases. V lost 5 bases and J lost 2, with 11 bases in between. The CDR3 runs to 14 residues. The germline CDR1 and CDR2 sequences are SGHAT and FQDESV (reference sequence). The CDR3 here is CASSVQAHTDTQYF. CDR3 sequence (DNA): TGTGCCAGCAGCGTACAGGCCCACACAGATACGCAGTATTTT.

This clone came up once. The chain recombines TRBV9 with TRBJ2-5; 7 nucleotides line up with TRBD2. Trimming at V came to 1 base and at J to 1 base, leaving 4 bases not matched to a gene. There are 15 residues in the CDR3. CDR1 is SGDLS, CDR2 YYNGEE, per germline. The CDR3 here is CASSVRGEPQETQYF. In DNA, the CDR3 is TGTGCCAGCAGCGTACGGGGGGAACCCCAAGAGACCCAGTACTTC.

The rearrangement uses TRBV30 and TRBJ2-3; the match to TRBD2 covers 9 bases. The J segment lost 2 bases and the V segment lost 0 bases, leaving 9 bases of the junction unmatched. The CDR3 loop spans 17 amino acids. CDR1 and CDR2 (germline): GTSNPN, SVGIG (reference sequence). For the CDR3, the DNA is TGTGCCTGGAGTGTATCCTTCGGCGGGGGGGCCACAGATACGCAGTATTTT. It codes for CAWSVSFGGGATDTQYF.

The chain has TRBV4-1 and TRBJ2-1; 10 nucleotides agree with TRBD2. V was pared by 2 bases and J by 7 bases, with 11 bases of the junction left unmatched. This CDR3 is built from 17 residues. Germline CDR1 MGHRA, CDR2 YSYEKL. CDR3 DNA sequence: TGCGCCAGCAGCCAATCCCTAGCGGGGGTGTGGGGAAATGAGCAGTTCTTC. Translating gives CASSQSLAGVWGNEQFF.

The chain employs TRBV5-6 and TRBJ1-2, with 8 bases aligning to TRBD1. The V segment lost 0 bases and the J segment 14 bases; nucleotides outside the gene matches: 9. Per the germline V gene, CDR1 is SGHDT and CDR2 is YYEEEE. This CDR3 spans 13 amino acids. The chain's CDR3 is CASSLADRTGKTF. CDR3 in DNA: TGTGCCAGCAGCTTGGCGGACCGGACAGGGAAAACCTTC.

V is TRBV6-5 and J is TRBJ1-6; D ambiguous. Germline values: CDR1 MNHEY, CDR2 SVGAGI. V lost 0 bases and J 4 bases, leaving 4 bases between the germline ends. The CDR3 extends over 14 amino acids. In nucleotides, the CDR3 is TGTGCCAGCAGTTACTCCCAGTATAATTCACCCCTCCACTTT. Encoded protein: CASSYSQYNSPLHF.

This chain links TRBV4-1 with TRBJ2-7, with 8 positions matching TRBD1. The CDR3 spans 14 residues. Trimming at V came to 1 base and at J to 3 bases, leaving 2 bases not matched to a gene. Per the germline V gene, CDR1 is MGHRA and CDR2 is YSYEKL. The CDR3 DNA follows: TGCGCCAGCAGCCAAGTTACAGGGGGCTACGAGCAGTACTTC. Translating gives CASSQVTGGYEQYF.

The rearrangement joins TRBV3-1 (or the pseudogene TRBV3-2) to TRBJ2-3; D gene uncertain. Germline V CDR1 and CDR2: LGHDT, YNNKEL (reference sequence). The CDR3 extends over 14 amino acids. Between the trimmed V and J ends, which lost 1 base and 6 bases, there was a span of 11 bases. CDR3 bases: TGTGCCAGCAGCCAAGTAGCACCCGGGGATACGCAGTATTTT. Translation gives CASSQVAPGDTQYF.

The rearrangement joins TRBV4-1 to TRBJ2-2; 12 bases match TRBD1. CDR1 MGHRA and CDR2 YSYEKL come from the germline V gene. The CDR3 contains 20 residues. V gave up 2 bases and J gave up 7 bases; unmatched junction bases: 17. This CDR3 reads CASSQLRDRGRSPPGGELFF. In DNA, the CDR3 is TGCGCCAGCAGCCAACTACGGGACAGGGGGCGATCTCCGCCTGGCGGGGAGCTGTTTTTT.

The V and J genes are TRBV7-2 and TRBJ2-2; the match to TRBD1 covers 7 bases. Per the germline V gene, CDR1 is SGHTA and CDR2 is FQGNSA. The V segment lost 3 bases and the J segment 2 bases; nucleotides outside the gene matches: 3. The CDR3 loop spans 15 amino acids. CDR3 loop: CASSFTGANTGELFF. In DNA form, the CDR3 reads TGTGCCAGCAGCTTTACAGGGGCCAACACCGGGGAGCTGTTTTTT.

The rearrangement joins TRBV7-2 to TRBJ2-3; weak D call: TRBD2 (6 bases). V lost 5 bases and J 0 bases, leaving 9 bases between the germline ends. The CDR3 extends over 14 amino acids. The germline V gene encodes CDR1 SGHTA and CDR2 FQGNSA. The CDR3 reads CASSIGTSTDTQYF. The CDR3 nucleotides are TGTGCCAGCAGCATAGGGACTAGCACAGATACGCAGTATTTT.

This clone was seen only a few times. The V gene is TRBV15, the J gene TRBJ1-5, with D uncertain. The CDR3 covers 13 residues. CDR1 is LNHNV, CDR2 YYDKDF, per germline (reference sequence). Trimming stripped 0 bases from V and 8 bases from J, with 8 bases between. DNA for the CDR3: TGTGCCACCAGCAGAGACTCTTTAGAGCCCCAGCATTTT. Its translation is CATSRDSLEPQHF.